This TCR beta chain was recorded in a study of CD8+ T cells in alopecia areata. Investigators isolated RNA and reverse transcribed it into cDNA to act as the sequencing template. Sequencing was performed with immunoSEQ multiplex PCR; in TCRdb, only in-frame clones are kept and a portion is missing. The data show around 200,000 clones, with 64% seen just once and around 3.9% held by the top ten. Treatment defined: oral pan-JAK inhibitor, 5-10 mg twice daily. V shed 6 bases, J shed 11 bases, and the junction held 12 bases outside the gene matches. This CDR3 has 14 residues. Germline CDR1 reads MNHEY; CDR2 reads SMNVEV (reference sequence).

Sequencing used CD4+ T cells sorted from blood, obtained at week 4, from a patient treated with tofacitinib. The gene calls are TRBV27 and TRBJ1-5, with TRBD1 matching 8 bases. The receptor comes from a human donor with alopecia areata. This CDR3 is CASSPRDRSRAQHF. The CDR3, as DNA: TGTGCCAGCAGCCCAAGGGACAGGAGCCGAGCCCAGCATTTT.